This T cell receptor beta chain came from a study of PD-1 blockade in classical Hodgkin lymphoma. Study-level findings and limits: Repertoire differences have undefined causes, possibly disease activity or prior therapy.

The CDR3 extends over 11 amino acids. Between the trimmed V and J ends, which lost 10 bases and 6 bases, there was a span of 10 bases. Per the germline V gene, CDR1 is LNHDA and CDR2 is SQIVND (reference sequence). With regard to this clone: Its antigen is not identified.

The protocol was immunoSEQ multiplex PCR, while the TCRdb copy is restricted to in-frame clones and leaves out a portion. The sample holds 15,000 to 20,000 clones, more than 75% seen once. This sample's time point: cycle 4 day 1 (C4D1), after about 6 weeks of nivolumab. Exposure to brentuximab vedotin varied, and each patient had relapsed following autologous stem cell transplantation. The gene calls are TRBV19 and TRBJ2-1; maybe TRBD2 (6 bases). This specimen consisted of peripheral blood mononuclear cells (PBMCs), obtained before the fourth cycle of nivolumab. The sequence was obtained from a human donor with classical Hodgkin lymphoma. The DNA of the CDR3 is TGTGCCACCAGAGCGGGCAATGAGCAGTTCTTC. As protein: CATRAGNEQFF.